This T cell receptor (beta chain) comes out of a study of cytomegalovirus exposure and HLA in healthy donors. Primers: 60 Vbeta forward and 13 Jbeta reverse. Clones were sequenced by immunoSEQ multiplex PCR, and TCRdb holds only the in-frame ones, with some missing. The sample yields 150,000 to 200,000 clones, about 88% seen once. The CDR3 is 14 amino acids. The ends were cut back, 0 bases at V and 3 bases at J, with 8 bases in the middle. Germline-derived CDR1 and CDR2 are LGHNA and YSLEER. The source is a man aged 18 to 29 in good health and CMV-seropositive. This chain connects TRBV4-3 to TRBJ1-1; D is unresolved. Sequenced material: PBMCs. The CDR3 protein is CASSQDDGYTEAFF. CDR3 DNA sequence: TGCGCCAGCAGCCAAGATGACGGGTACACTGAAGCTTTCTTT.